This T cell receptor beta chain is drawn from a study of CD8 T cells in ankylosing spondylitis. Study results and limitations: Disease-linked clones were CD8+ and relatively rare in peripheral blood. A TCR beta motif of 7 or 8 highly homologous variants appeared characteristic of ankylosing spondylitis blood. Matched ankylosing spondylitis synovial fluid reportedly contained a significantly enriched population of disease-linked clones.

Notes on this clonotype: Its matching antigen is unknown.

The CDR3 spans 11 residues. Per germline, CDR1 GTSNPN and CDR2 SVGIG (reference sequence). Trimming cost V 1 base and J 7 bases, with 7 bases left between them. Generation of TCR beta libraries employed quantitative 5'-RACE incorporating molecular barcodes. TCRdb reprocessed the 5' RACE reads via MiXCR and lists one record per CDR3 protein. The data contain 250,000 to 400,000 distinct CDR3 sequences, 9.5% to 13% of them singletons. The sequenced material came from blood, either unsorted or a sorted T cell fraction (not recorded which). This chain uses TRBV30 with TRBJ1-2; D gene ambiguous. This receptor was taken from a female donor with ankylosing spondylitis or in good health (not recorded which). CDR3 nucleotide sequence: TGTGCCTGGAGTGATCGCGGTGGCTACACCTTC. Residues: CAWSDRGGYTF. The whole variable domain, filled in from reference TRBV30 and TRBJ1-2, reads SQTIHQWPATLVQPVGSPLSLECTVEGTSNPNLYWYRQAAGRGLQLLFYSVGIGQISSEVPQNLSASRPQDRQFILSSKKLLLSDSGFYLCAWSDRGGYTFGSGTRLTVV.